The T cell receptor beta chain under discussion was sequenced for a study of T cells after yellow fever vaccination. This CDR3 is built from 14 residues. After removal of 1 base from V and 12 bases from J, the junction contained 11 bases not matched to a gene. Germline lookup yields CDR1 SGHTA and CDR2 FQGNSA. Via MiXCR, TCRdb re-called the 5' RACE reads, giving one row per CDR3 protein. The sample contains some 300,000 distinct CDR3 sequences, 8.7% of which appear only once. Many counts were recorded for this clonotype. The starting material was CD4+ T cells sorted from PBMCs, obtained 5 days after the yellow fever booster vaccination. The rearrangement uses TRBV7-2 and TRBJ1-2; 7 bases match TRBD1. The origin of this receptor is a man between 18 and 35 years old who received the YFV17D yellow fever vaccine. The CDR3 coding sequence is TGTGCCAGCAGCTTAGTCGGAACAGGGGAAACTAACACCTTC. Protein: CASSLVGTGETNTF.